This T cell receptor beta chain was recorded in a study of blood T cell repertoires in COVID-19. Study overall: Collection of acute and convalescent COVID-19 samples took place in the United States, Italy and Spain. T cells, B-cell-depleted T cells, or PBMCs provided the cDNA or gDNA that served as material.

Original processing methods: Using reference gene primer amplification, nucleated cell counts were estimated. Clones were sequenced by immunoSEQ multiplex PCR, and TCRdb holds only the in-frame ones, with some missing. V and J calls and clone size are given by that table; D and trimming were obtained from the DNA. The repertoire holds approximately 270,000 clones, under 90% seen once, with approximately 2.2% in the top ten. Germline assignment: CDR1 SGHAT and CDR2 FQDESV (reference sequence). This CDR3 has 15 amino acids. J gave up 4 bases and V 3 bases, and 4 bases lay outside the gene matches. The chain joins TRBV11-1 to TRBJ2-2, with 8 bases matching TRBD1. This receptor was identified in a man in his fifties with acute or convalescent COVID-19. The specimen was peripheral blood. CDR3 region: CASSFRTGITGELFF. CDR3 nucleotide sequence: TGTGCCAGCAGCTTTCGGACAGGGATCACCGGGGAGCTGTTTTTT. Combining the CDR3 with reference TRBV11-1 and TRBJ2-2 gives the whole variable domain EAEVAQSPRYKITEKSQAVAFWCDPISGHATLYWYRQILGQGPELLVQFQDESVVDDSQLPKDRFSAERLKGVDSTLKIQPAELGDSAMYLCASSFRTGITGELFFGEGSRLTVL.